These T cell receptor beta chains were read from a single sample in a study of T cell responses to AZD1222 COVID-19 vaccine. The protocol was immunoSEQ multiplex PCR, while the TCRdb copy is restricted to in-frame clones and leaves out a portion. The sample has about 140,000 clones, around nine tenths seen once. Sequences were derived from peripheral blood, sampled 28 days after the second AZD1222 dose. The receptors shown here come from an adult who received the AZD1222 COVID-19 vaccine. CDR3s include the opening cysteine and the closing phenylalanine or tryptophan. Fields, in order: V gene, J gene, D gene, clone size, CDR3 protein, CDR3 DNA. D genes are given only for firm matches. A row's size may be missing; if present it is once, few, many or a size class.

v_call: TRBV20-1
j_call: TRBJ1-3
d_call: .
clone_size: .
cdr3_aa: CSANSGNTIYF
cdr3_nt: TGCAGTGCTAACTCTGGAAACACCATATATTTT

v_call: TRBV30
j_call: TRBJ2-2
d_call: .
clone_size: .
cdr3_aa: CAWSVQGTGELFF
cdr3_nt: TGTGCCTGGAGTGTACAGGGCACCGGGGAGCTGTTTTTT

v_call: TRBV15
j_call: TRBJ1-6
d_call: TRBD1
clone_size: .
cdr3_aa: CATSSSYDRGTSPLHF
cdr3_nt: TGTGCCACCAGCAGTTCCTACGACAGGGGGACTTCACCCCTCCACTTT

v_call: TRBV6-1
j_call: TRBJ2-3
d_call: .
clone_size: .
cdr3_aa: CASSETRPSTDTQYF
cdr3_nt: TGTGCCAGCAGTGAAACTAGGCCAAGCACAGATACGCAGTATTTT

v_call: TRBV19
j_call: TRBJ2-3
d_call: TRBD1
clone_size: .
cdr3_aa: CASSIGQGTDTQYF
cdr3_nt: TGTGCCAGTAGTATAGGACAGGGAACGGATACGCAGTATTTT

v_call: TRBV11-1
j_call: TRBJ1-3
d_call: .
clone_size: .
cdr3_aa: CASSPGTSGNTIYF
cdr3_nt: TGTGCCAGCAGCCCCGGGACCTCTGGAAACACCATATATTTT

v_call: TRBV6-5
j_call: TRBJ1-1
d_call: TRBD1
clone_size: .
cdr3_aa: CASRAGGGTEAFF
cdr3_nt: TGTGCCAGCAGGGCAGGGGGGGGCACTGAAGCTTTCTTT

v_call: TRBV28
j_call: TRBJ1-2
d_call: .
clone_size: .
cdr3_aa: CASRRGGLGYTF
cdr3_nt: TGTGCCAGCAGGAGGGGAGGTCTTGGCTACACCTTC

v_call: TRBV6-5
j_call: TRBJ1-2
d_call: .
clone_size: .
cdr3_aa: CASISHHSGGFGYTF
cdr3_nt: TGTGCCAGCATTTCCCACCACAGCGGGGGGTTTGGCTACACCTTC

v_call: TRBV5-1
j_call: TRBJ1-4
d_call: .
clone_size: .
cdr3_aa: CASSLTQGAGEKLFF
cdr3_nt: TGCGCCAGCAGCTTGACGCAGGGAGCAGGTGAAAAACTGTTTTTT

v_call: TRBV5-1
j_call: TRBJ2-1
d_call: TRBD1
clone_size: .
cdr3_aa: CASSLKGGDAYNEQFF
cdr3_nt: TGCGCCAGCAGCTTGAAAGGGGGCGACGCCTACAATGAGCAGTTCTTC

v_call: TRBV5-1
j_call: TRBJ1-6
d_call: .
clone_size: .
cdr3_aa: CASSQAGIGSPLHF
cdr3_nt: TGCGCCAGCAGCCAGGCGGGCATCGGGTCACCCCTCCACTTT

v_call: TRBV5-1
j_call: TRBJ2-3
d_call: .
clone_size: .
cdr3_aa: CASSTRDTQYF
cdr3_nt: TGCGCCAGCAGCACGAGGGATACGCAGTATTTT

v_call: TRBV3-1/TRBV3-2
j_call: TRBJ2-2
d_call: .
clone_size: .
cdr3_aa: CASSQQGQSGELFF
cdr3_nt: TGTGCCAGCAGCCAACAGGGTCAATCCGGGGAGCTGTTTTTT

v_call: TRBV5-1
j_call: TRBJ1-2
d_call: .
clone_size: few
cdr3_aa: CASSLDGSNYGYTF
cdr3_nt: TGCGCCAGCAGCTTGGACGGTTCTAACTATGGCTACACCTTC

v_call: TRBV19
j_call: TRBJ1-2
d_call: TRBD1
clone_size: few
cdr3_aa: CASRETGLGYTF
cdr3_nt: TGTGCCAGTAGGGAGACAGGGTTGGGCTACACCTTC

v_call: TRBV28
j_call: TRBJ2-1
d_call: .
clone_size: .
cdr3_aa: CASGLREQFF
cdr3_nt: TGTGCCAGCGGCCTGAGGGAGCAGTTCTTC

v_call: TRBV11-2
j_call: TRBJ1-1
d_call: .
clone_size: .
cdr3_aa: CASSFWGEDTEAFF
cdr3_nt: TGTGCCAGCAGCTTCTGGGGCGAGGACACTGAAGCTTTCTTT

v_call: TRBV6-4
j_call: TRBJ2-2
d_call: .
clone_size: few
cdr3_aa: CASSDSSTGELFF
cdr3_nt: TGTGCCAGCAGTGACTCTAGCACCGGGGAGCTGTTTTTT

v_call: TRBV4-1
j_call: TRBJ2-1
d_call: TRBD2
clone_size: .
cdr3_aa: CASSQDLTSGEQFF
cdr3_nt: TGCGCCAGCAGCCAAGATCTGACTAGCGGGGAGCAGTTCTTC

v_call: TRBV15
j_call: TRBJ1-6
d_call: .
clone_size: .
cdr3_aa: CATSIGISGSYNSPLHF
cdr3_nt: TGTGCCACCAGCATTGGGATTTCGGGGTCCTATAATTCACCCCTCCACTTT

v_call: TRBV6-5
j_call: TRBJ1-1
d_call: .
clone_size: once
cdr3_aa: CASSPGGRIVAFF
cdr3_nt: TGTGCCAGCAGTCCGGGGGGGCGGATCGTAGCTTTCTTT

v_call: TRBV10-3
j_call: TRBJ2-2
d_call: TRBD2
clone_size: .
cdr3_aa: CASSGLAGGGNTGELFF
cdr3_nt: TGTGCCAGCTCGGGACTAGCGGGGGGCGGGAACACCGGGGAGCTGTTTTTT

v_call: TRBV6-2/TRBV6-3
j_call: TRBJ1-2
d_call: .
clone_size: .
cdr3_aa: CASSLGGGYTF
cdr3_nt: TGTGCCAGCAGCCTAGGGGGAGGCTACACCTTC

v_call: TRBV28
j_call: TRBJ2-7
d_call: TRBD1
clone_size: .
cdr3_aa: CASSRRTGTSHEQYF
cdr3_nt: TGTGCCAGCAGCCGAAGGACAGGGACGTCGCACGAGCAGTACTTC

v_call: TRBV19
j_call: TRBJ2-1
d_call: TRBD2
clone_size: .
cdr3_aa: CASSMASGRYTSTEQFF
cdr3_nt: TGTGCCAGTAGTATGGCCAGCGGGAGATATACCTCCACTGAGCAGTTCTTC

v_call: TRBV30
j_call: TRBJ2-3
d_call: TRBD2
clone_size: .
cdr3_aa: CAWSVPPTSGRTDTQYF
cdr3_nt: TGTGCCTGGAGTGTACCTCCCACTAGCGGGAGGACAGATACGCAGTATTTT

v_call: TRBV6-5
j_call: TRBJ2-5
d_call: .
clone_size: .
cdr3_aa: CASSPLRTAIETQYF
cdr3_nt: TGTGCCAGCAGTCCTCTCCGGACAGCGATAGAGACCCAGTACTTC

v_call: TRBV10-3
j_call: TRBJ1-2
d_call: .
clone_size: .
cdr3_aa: CAISESTGSNYGYTF
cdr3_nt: TGTGCCATCAGTGAGTCGACGGGAAGTAACTATGGCTACACCTTC

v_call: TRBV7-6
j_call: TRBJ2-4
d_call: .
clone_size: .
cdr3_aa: CASSLNLMARNIQYF
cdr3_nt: TGTGCCAGCAGCTTAAACCTCATGGCTCGGAACATTCAGTACTTC

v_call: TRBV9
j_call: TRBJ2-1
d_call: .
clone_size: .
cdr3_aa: CASSVRDDSYNEQFF
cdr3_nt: TGTGCCAGCAGCGTTCGGGACGATTCCTACAATGAGCAGTTCTTC

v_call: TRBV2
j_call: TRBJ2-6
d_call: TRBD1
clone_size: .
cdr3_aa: CASRRRGQGISGANVLTF
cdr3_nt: TGTGCCAGCAGGCGAAGGGGACAGGGGATTTCGGGGGCCAACGTCCTGACTTTC